This is a list of T cell receptor beta chains from one sample in a study of blood T cell repertoires in COVID-19. Libraries were prepared by immunoSEQ multiplex PCR; TCRdb keeps only in-frame clonotypes and omits some of them. Among 230,000 or so clones listed, approximately 83% were seen once. The sequencing input was PBMCs or T cells enriched from blood (not recorded which). These receptors all stem from a man between 50 and 59 years old who had recovered from COVID-19. Both conserved end residues are part of each CDR3. Each record gives: clone size, J gene, D gene, V gene, CDR3 protein, CDR3 DNA. The D gene is left open where the match is weak. Some rows mark clone size as missing; the rest say once, few, many or name a class of expanded clone.

clone size: .; J gene: TRBJ2-5; D gene: .; V gene: TRBV3-1/TRBV3-2; CDR3 protein: CASSPAGETQYF; CDR3 DNA: TGTGCCAGCAGCCCGGCGGGAGAGACCCAGTACTTC
clone size: .; J gene: TRBJ2-7; D gene: .; V gene: TRBV27; CDR3 protein: CASSSRGVQFYEQYF; CDR3 DNA: TGTGCCAGCAGTTCGCGCGGGGTACAATTCTACGAGCAGTACTTC
clone size: .; J gene: TRBJ1-4; D gene: .; V gene: TRBV7-9; CDR3 protein: CASSSGHYEKLFF; CDR3 DNA: TGTGCCAGCAGCTCGGGACACTATGAAAAACTGTTTTTT
clone size: .; J gene: TRBJ1-6; D gene: .; V gene: TRBV5-6; CDR3 protein: CASREPGSSYNSPLHF; CDR3 DNA: TGTGCCAGCAGGGAACCGGGGAGCTCCTATAATTCACCCCTCCACTTT
clone size: .; J gene: TRBJ2-2; D gene: .; V gene: TRBV9; CDR3 protein: CASSVEVAGTGELFF; CDR3 DNA: TGTGCCAGCAGCGTAGAAGTAGCCGGCACCGGGGAGCTGTTTTTT
clone size: .; J gene: TRBJ1-2; D gene: TRBD1; V gene: TRBV29-1; CDR3 protein: CSVDGRGHGYTF; CDR3 DNA: TGCAGCGTTGACGGGAGGGGGCATGGCTACACCTTC
clone size: .; J gene: TRBJ2-3; D gene: TRBD2; V gene: TRBV6-5; CDR3 protein: CAGRTSVTDTQYF; CDR3 DNA: TGTGCCGGACGGACTAGCGTCACAGATACGCAGTATTTT
clone size: .; J gene: TRBJ2-3; D gene: TRBD2; V gene: TRBV30; CDR3 protein: CAWAGTSGATDTQYF; CDR3 DNA: TGTGCCTGGGCCGGGACTAGCGGGGCCACAGATACGCAGTATTTT
clone size: .; J gene: TRBJ2-7; D gene: .; V gene: TRBV7-9; CDR3 protein: CASARSEQYF; CDR3 DNA: TGTGCCTCGGCTAGGAGCGAGCAGTACTTC
clone size: once; J gene: TRBJ1-1; D gene: .; V gene: TRBV6-5; CDR3 protein: CASSRSGDKAFF; CDR3 DNA: TGTGCCAGCAGTCGCTCGGGAGATAAGGCTTTCTTT
clone size: .; J gene: TRBJ2-5; D gene: .; V gene: TRBV19; CDR3 protein: CASSTVGSPETQYF; CDR3 DNA: TGTGCCAGTAGTACAGTCGGGTCGCCGGAGACCCAGTACTTC
clone size: .; J gene: TRBJ1-5; D gene: .; V gene: TRBV19; CDR3 protein: CASNTGQGISNQPQHF; CDR3 DNA: TGTGCCAGTAACACAGGGCAGGGGATTAGCAATCAGCCCCAGCATTTT
clone size: .; J gene: TRBJ1-3; D gene: .; V gene: TRBV5-1; CDR3 protein: CASSLVQGSGNTIYF; CDR3 DNA: TGCGCCAGCAGCTTGGTACAGGGCTCTGGAAACACCATATATTTT
clone size: .; J gene: TRBJ1-4; D gene: TRBD1; V gene: TRBV23-1; CDR3 protein: CASSPWDRRELFF; CDR3 DNA: TGCGCCAGCAGTCCTTGGGACAGGAGGGAACTGTTTTTT
clone size: .; J gene: TRBJ1-1; D gene: TRBD1; V gene: TRBV2; CDR3 protein: CASSTDRVTEAFF; CDR3 DNA: TGTGCCAGCAGCACTGACAGGGTCACTGAAGCTTTCTTT
clone size: .; J gene: TRBJ2-7; D gene: TRBD1; V gene: TRBV30; CDR3 protein: CAWSVQRGLATLFPYEQYF; CDR3 DNA: TGTGCCTGGAGTGTACAAAGGGGGCTGGCGACCCTTTTTCCGTACGAGCAGTACTTC
clone size: .; J gene: TRBJ1-3; D gene: .; V gene: TRBV29-1; CDR3 protein: CSVAIAGNTIYF; CDR3 DNA: TGCAGCGTTGCTATAGCTGGAAACACCATATATTTT